The 6 T cell receptor beta chains below were found in one sample sequenced in a study of T cell responses to AZD1222 COVID-19 vaccine. Libraries were prepared by immunoSEQ multiplex PCR; TCRdb keeps only in-frame clonotypes and omits some of them. The sample carries roughly 150,000 clones, approximately 90% recorded once. The starting material was peripheral blood, obtained 28 days after the second AZD1222 dose. The receptors were gathered from an adult who received the AZD1222 COVID-19 vaccine.

The chain links TRBV6-4 to TRBJ2-3, with 11 bases that match TRBD2. The J segment lost 4 bases and the V segment lost 6 bases, leaving 6 bases of the junction unmatched. The CDR3 runs 15 residues. Looked up from germline, CDR1 is MRHNA and CDR2 is SNTAGT. The CDR3: CASRQLAGAADTQYF. Written as DNA, the CDR3 is TGTGCCAGCAGACAACTAGCGGGAGCGGCAGATACGCAGTATTTT.

This clone occurred once. The chain couples TRBV10-3 to TRBJ2-1; TRBD1 is a possible D gene (5 bases). This CDR3 region has 13 residues. V lost 6 bases, J lost 4 bases, and 10 bases lay in between. CDR1 is ENHRY, CDR2 SYGVKD, per germline. The CDR3 bases are TGTGCCATCAGGGGGCGCGAGTACAATGAGCAGTTCTTC. This encodes CAIRGREYNEQFF.

The chain recombines TRBV10-2 with TRBJ2-5, with 10 bases fitting TRBD2. V dropped 4 bases and J dropped 4; count of bases not matched to a gene: 3. The CDR3 has 14 residues. Germline lookup yields CDR1 WSHSY and CDR2 SAAADI. CDR3 sequence reads: CASSVLAGAETQYF. The CDR3 DNA reads TGCGCCAGCAGTGTCCTAGCGGGGGCAGAGACCCAGTACTTC.

This clone came up a few times. The DNA of the CDR3 is TGCGCCAGCAGCTTGGTGGACTCGGAGCAGTACTTC. It translates to CASSLVDSEQYF. The chain couples TRBV5-1 to TRBJ2-7; D is possibly TRBD2 (5 bases). The CDR3 has 12 amino acids. Germline assignment: CDR1 SGHRS and CDR2 YFSETQ. Between the trimmed V and J ends, which lost 0 bases and 7 bases, there was a span of 8 bases.

The V call is TRBV7-8, the J call TRBJ2-5; D is undetermined. The V gene's germline CDR1 is SGHVS and CDR2 FQNEAQ. This CDR3 comprises 15 residues. V was shortened by 3 bases and J by 1 base, with 12 bases between the two germline ends. CDR3 sequence: CASSFPITVQETQYF. The CDR3 DNA is TGTGCCAGCAGCTTCCCCATTACGGTCCAAGAGACCCAGTACTTC. Full variable domain (outside the CDR3, taken from reference TRBV7-8 and TRBJ2-5): GAGVSQSPRYKVAKRGQDVALRCDPISGHVSLFWYQQALGQGPEFLTYFQNEAQLDKSGLPSDRFFAERPEGSVSTLKIQRTQQEDSAVYLCASSFPITVQETQYFGPGTRLLVL.

The chain carries TRBV29-1 and TRBJ1-1; D may be TRBD1 (5 bases). This CDR3 contains 14 residues. Germline V gene data show CDR1 as SQVTM and CDR2 as ANQGSEA. Trimming left V 1 base short and J 0 bases short, with 9 bases between. CDR3 sequence reads: CSVEVAGLNTEAFF. CDR3 bases: TGCAGCGTTGAAGTGGCAGGGTTGAACACTGAAGCTTTCTTT. The full variable domain, its missing parts supplied by reference TRBV29-1 and TRBJ1-1, is SAVISQKPSRDICQRGTSLTIQCQVDSQVTMMFWYRQQPGQSLTLIATANQGSEATYESGFVIDKFPISRPNLTFSTLTVSNMSPEDSSIYLCSVEVAGLNTEAFFGQGTRLTVV.